What follows are 16 T cell receptor beta chains derived from one specimen sequenced in a study of blood T cell repertoires in COVID-19. Assay: immunoSEQ multiplex PCR; the TCRdb copy retains only in-frame clones and omits some. The sample consists of roughly 170,000 clones, less than 85% of them appearing once. Sample: PBMCs or T cells enriched from blood (not recorded which). These receptors all come from a man aged 45-65 years who had recovered from COVID-19.

The chain is built from TRBV28 and TRBJ1-5; possibly TRBD1 for D (5 bases). The germline gives CDR1 MDHEN, CDR2 SYDVKM. V gave up 5 bases and J gave up 9 bases, with 20 bases separating them. The CDR3 totals 15 residues. The CDR3 nucleotides read TGTGCCAGCAGTCACGGCAGGGCCCTACAAGGGCCCCAGCATTTT. This translates into CASSHGRALQGPQHF.

This chain connects TRBV27 to TRBJ2-3; D uncertain. This CDR3 comprises 12 residues. Germline CDR1 reads MNHEY; CDR2 reads SMNVEV (reference sequence). V was cut by 8 bases and J by 8 bases, with 14 bases left in between. CDR3 region: CASASTLSTQYF. The CDR3 DNA follows: TGTGCCAGCGCATCGACTCTGAGTACGCAGTATTTT.

The rearrangement links TRBV28 to TRBJ1-2, with TRBD1 identical over 9 bases. Germline trimming cut 6 bases from V and 2 bases from J; bases unmatched to any gene: 1. There are 13 residues in the CDR3. CDR1 is MDHEN, CDR2 SYDVKM, per germline. CDR3 in amino acids: CASSGQGNYGYTF. The DNA of the CDR3 is TGTGCCAGCAGCGGACAGGGGAACTATGGCTACACCTTC.

The V gene is TRBV5-5, the J gene TRBJ1-4, with TRBD1 identical over 7 bases. The trim removed 2 bases at V and 5 bases at J, leaving 3 bases unmatched. Germline lookup yields CDR1 SGHKS and CDR2 YYEKEE (reference sequence). The CDR3 consists of 14 residues. CDR3 nucleotide sequence: TGTGCCAGCAGCTTCGCCAGGGGGAATGAAAAACTGTTTTTT. Its protein product is CASSFARGNEKLFF.

The chain employs TRBV3-1 (or the pseudogene TRBV3-2) and TRBJ2-1, with D possibly matching TRBD2 (6 bases). This CDR3 has 19 amino acids. Trimming pared 1 base from V and 6 bases from J, leaving 25 bases between. Germline V CDR1 and CDR2: LGHDT, YNNKEL (reference sequence). CDR3 sequence (DNA): TGTGCCAGCAGCCAAGTTAGGTTCCGGGGGAGCCATCTTTCCAATGAGCAGTTCTTC. Translation: CASSQVRFRGSHLSNEQFF.

In its sample, this clone was seen once. The chain recombines TRBV19 with TRBJ2-3, with D perhaps matching TRBD1 (6 bases). CDR1 and CDR2 from the germline V gene are LNHDA and SQIVND (reference sequence). V was cut by 7 bases and J by 2 bases, with 13 bases left in between. This CDR3 has 14 residues. The CDR3 sequence is CASIGTFDTDTQYF. Here the CDR3 DNA reads TGTGCCAGTATCGGGACATTTGACACAGATACGCAGTATTTT.

The rearrangement links TRBV5-1 to TRBJ1-6; D unclear. Between the trimmed V and J ends, which lost 4 bases and 9 bases, there was a span of 14 bases. The CDR3 runs 14 residues. Germline V gives CDR1 SGHRS, CDR2 YFSETQ. CDR3: CASSRDYSGSPLHF. CDR3 DNA: TGCGCCAGCAGCCGGGATTATAGTGGTTCACCCCTCCACTTT.

The gene calls are TRBV28 and TRBJ2-3; no clear D gene. V was cut by 5 bases and J by 0 bases, with 6 bases left in between. Germline CDR1 and CDR2: MDHEN and SYDVKM. The length of the CDR3 is 13 residues. This CDR3 reads CASSAVSTDTQYF. DNA of the CDR3: TGTGCCAGCAGTGCGGTTAGCACAGATACGCAGTATTTT.

CDR3 amino acids: CASSPPSRTTGGNTIYF. CDR3 DNA: TGTGCCAGCTCACCACCGTCGCGGACAACGGGTGGAAACACCATATATTTT. The genes are TRBV18 and TRBJ1-3; D is perhaps TRBD1 (5 bases). Germline CDR1 is KGHSH and CDR2 is LQKENI. The CDR3 runs 17 residues. Trimming removed 0 bases at V and 3 bases at J, with 15 bases between.

This chain connects TRBV24-1 to TRBJ1-2; D gene unclear. The CDR3 runs to 11 residues. Germline V gene sequence: CDR1 KGHDR, CDR2 SFDVKD. V was trimmed by 3 bases and J by 11 bases, leaving 9 bases between them. CDR3 DNA: TGTGCCACCAGTGATACGGGATTTTACACCTTC. Residues: CATSDTGFYTF.

The gene calls are TRBV19 and TRBJ1-5; D gene uncertain. The CDR3 totals 14 residues. Germline-derived CDR1 and CDR2 are LNHDA and SQIVND (reference sequence). Trimming cost V 3 bases and J 7 bases, with 13 bases left between them. As DNA, the CDR3 is TGTGCCAGTAGTATTATAAGCACGGGACAGCCCCAGCATTTT. Residues: CASSIISTGQPQHF.

The chain links TRBV5-6 to TRBJ2-2, with 14 nucleotides matching TRBD2. The CDR3 is made up of 19 amino acids. Germline CDR1 SGHDT, CDR2 YYEEEE. V dropped 4 bases and J dropped 1; count of bases not matched to a gene: 9. This CDR3 reads CASSPLGLAGVQNTGELFF. CDR3 nucleotide sequence: TGTGCCAGCAGCCCCCTGGGACTAGCGGGGGTCCAGAACACCGGGGAGCTGTTTTTT.

The rearrangement uses TRBV18 and TRBJ1-6; D unresolved. V lost 1 base and J lost 10, with 8 bases in between. The germline V gene encodes CDR1 KGHSH and CDR2 LQKENI. The length of the CDR3 is 13 residues. The CDR3 nucleotides read TGTGCCAGCTCACCACTCCCGGAGTCACCCCTCCACTTT. Translating gives CASSPLPESPLHF.

The chain carries TRBV7-9 and TRBJ2-6; TRBD1 agrees at 10 bases. J lost 9 bases, V lost 5 bases, and 4 bases had no gene match. The CDR3 consists of 14 residues. Germline assignment: CDR1 SEHNR and CDR2 FQNEAQ (reference sequence). The CDR3 loop reads CASSVGQGFNVLTF. The CDR3, as DNA: TGTGCCAGCAGCGTGGGACAGGGGTTCAACGTCCTGACTTTC.

The chain couples TRBV7-9 to TRBJ1-4, with a possible D match to TRBD1 (5 bases). V lost 4 bases to trimming and J lost 10 bases, with 13 bases between them. Per germline, CDR1 SEHNR and CDR2 FQNEAQ (reference sequence). The CDR3 consists of 13 residues. CDR3 DNA sequence: TGTGCCAGCAGCTACCTGGACAAGGGAAAACTGTTTTTT. Its translation is CASSYLDKGKLFF.

This clone was recorded a few times. J is TRBJ2-2 and V is TRBV18; possible D gene TRBD2, 5 bases. The CDR3 totals 16 residues. Germline CDR1 and CDR2: KGHSH and LQKENI. The V gene lost 5 bases and the J gene lost 4 bases, with 17 bases spanning the gap. The CDR3 protein is CASSNSNGIGTGELFF. CDR3 in DNA: TGTGCCAGCTCAAATAGTAACGGGATCGGCACCGGGGAGCTGTTTTTT. Filled out from reference TRBV18 and TRBJ2-2, the complete variable domain reads NAGVMQNPRHLVRRRGQEARLRCSPMKGHSHVYWYRQLPEEGLKFMVYLQKENIIDESGMPKERFSAEFPKEGPSILRIQQVVRGDSAAYFCASSNSNGIGTGELFFGEGSRLTVL.